This T cell receptor (beta chain) was sequenced for a study of blood T cell repertoires in COVID-19. Study-level background: T cells, B-cell-depleted T cells, or PBMCs supplied cDNA or gDNA.

Here immunoSEQ multiplex PCR was the method, and the copy in TCRdb shows in-frame clones only, minus some. The sample records roughly 100,000 clones, approximately 80% being singletons. This CDR3 has 16 amino acids. Trimming removed 0 bases from V and 6 bases from J; junction bases left unmatched: 4. Per germline, CDR1 KGHSH and CDR2 LQKENI. The sequenced sample consisted of peripheral blood. This chain connects TRBV18 to TRBJ2-2; 10 bases match TRBD2. The clonotype was recovered from a woman aged 80 or over with acute or convalescent COVID-19. The CDR3 DNA follows: TGTGCCAGCTCACCACCAAGCGGGAGGGCCCCCGGGGAGCTGTTTTTT. Its translation: CASSPPSGRAPGELFF. The full variable domain, its missing parts supplied by reference TRBV18 and TRBJ2-2, is NAGVMQNPRHLVRRRGQEARLRCSPMKGHSHVYWYRQLPEEGLKFMVYLQKENIIDESGMPKERFSAEFPKEGPSILRIQQVVRGDSAAYFCASSPPSGRAPGELFFGEGSRLTVL.